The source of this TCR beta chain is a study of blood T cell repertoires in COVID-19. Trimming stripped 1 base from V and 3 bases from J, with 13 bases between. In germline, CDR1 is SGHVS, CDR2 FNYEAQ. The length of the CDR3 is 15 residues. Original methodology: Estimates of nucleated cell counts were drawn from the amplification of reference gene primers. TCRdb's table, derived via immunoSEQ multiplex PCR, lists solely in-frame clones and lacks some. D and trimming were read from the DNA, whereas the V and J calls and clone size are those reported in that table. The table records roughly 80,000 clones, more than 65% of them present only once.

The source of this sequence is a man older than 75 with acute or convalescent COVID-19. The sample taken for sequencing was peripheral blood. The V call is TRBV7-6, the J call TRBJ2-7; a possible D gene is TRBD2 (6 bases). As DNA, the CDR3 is TGTGCCAGCAGCTTAGGCCCGGGGACTGGCTACGAGCAGTACTTC. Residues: CASSLGPGTGYEQYF.